A selection of T cell receptor beta chains follows, all from one sample in a study of tumor-infiltrating lymphocytes in oesophageal squamous cell carcinoma. TCRdb reprocessed the PCR reads via MiXCR and lists one record per CDR3 protein. The data hold approximately 10,000 distinct CDR3 sequences, with around half observed a single time. The sequenced sample was esophageal tumor tissue. These receptors originate from a male donor with esophageal squamous cell carcinoma. Both conserved end residues are part of each CDR3. The D gene is left open where the match is weak. The listing skips clone size in some rows; elsewhere it reads once, few, many or a size class.

abundance | j_gene | d_gene | v_gene | CDR3nt | CDR3aa
many | TRBJ2-5 | - | TRBV11-3 | TGTGCCAGCAGCCTCCAGGGGGGGGCAGAGACCCAGTACTTC | CASSLQGGAETQYF
- | TRBJ1-1 | TRBD1 | TRBV6-6 | TGTGCCAGCAGTTACTTCAGGGACAGGGTAAACACTGAAGCTTTCTTT | CASSYFRDRVNTEAFF
few | TRBJ2-7 | TRBD2 | TRBV7-3 | TGTGCCAGCAGCTTAACTTCTAGCGGGGGGGGTAGACAGTACTTC | CASSLTSSGGGRQYF
- | TRBJ2-5 | - | TRBV6-6 | TGTGCCAGCAGTTACTCGAGTAGTGCAGGGTCGCAGACCCAGTACTTC | CASSYSSSAGSQTQYF
many | TRBJ2-7 | TRBD2 | TRBV10-3 | TGTGCCATCAGTGAGATGGCTAGCGGGAGCCAGGCCTACGAGCAGTACTTC | CAISEMASGSQAYEQYF
many | TRBJ1-4 | - | TRBV6-1 | TGTGCCAGCAGCCTCAGCGGGGCTCATAGAAATGAAAAACTGTTTTTT | CASSLSGAHRNEKLFF
- | TRBJ2-5 | TRBD1 | TRBV7-3 | TGTGCCAGCAGCGGGACAGGGGTGTGGGAGCAGTACTTC | CASSGTGVWEQYF
many | TRBJ2-6 | - | TRBV7-9 | TGTGCCAGCATCCCCTCTGGGGCCAACGTCCTGACTTTC | CASIPSGANVLTF
- | TRBJ2-1 | - | TRBV6-1 | TGTGCCAGCAGCCGTCCGGGAGCAGGGGACAATGAGCAGTTCTTC | CASSRPGAGDNEQFF
- | TRBJ2-1 | - | TRBV19 | TGTGCCAGTAGTATGGATGTAGAGCAGTTCTTC | CASSMDVEQFF
- | TRBJ2-1 | - | TRBV7-3 | TGTGCCAGCAGCTTAACCACCGGACACAATGAGCAGTTCTTC | CASSLTTGHNEQFF
- | TRBJ2-7 | - | TRBV11-2 | TGTGCCAGCAGCTTAGCCCGGAACACCGGGGAGCTGTACTTC | CASSLARNTGELYF
- | TRBJ2-5 | - | TRBV7-8 | TGTGCCAGCAGCTTGGGAATTCAAGAGACCCAGTACTTC | CASSLGIQETQYF
once | TRBJ2-3 | - | TRBV7-2 | TGTGCCAGCAGCCGTGACAGCTTCACAGATACGCAGTATTTT | CASSRDSFTDTQYF
- | TRBJ2-6 | TRBD1 | TRBV7-6 | TGTGCTAGCAGCCCTCAGGGGGCTGGGGCCAACGTCCTGACTTTC | CASSPQGAGANVLTF
many | TRBJ1-2 | TRBD1 | TRBV6-6 | TGTGCCAGCAGTTACGACTACTCTACAGGGGGCGATGGGAATGGCTACACCTTC | CASSYDYSTGGDGNGYTF
- | TRBJ1-2 | - | TRBV9 | TGTGCCAGCAGCCTGGGCCAGCAGACTGCTAACTATGGCTACACCTTC | CASSLGQQTANYGYTF
medium-sized | TRBJ2-3 | - | TRBV10-3 | TGTGCCACCAAGTCGGATACGCAGTATTTT | CATKSDTQYF
once | TRBJ2-1 | TRBD2 | TRBV19 | TGTGCCAGTAGTATAGATCCCGGGGGGAGCTCCTACAATGAGCAGTTCTTC | CASSIDPGGSSYNEQFF
- | TRBJ2-1 | TRBD2 | TRBV2 | TGTGCCAGCAGGGACGGACTAGCGGGATGGAATGAGCAGTTCTTC | CASRDGLAGWNEQFF
- | TRBJ2-5 | - | TRBV7-3 | TGTGCCAGCAGCCTCGGACCTTTACAAGAGACCCAGTACTTC | CASSLGPLQETQYF
many | TRBJ2-1 | TRBD2 | TRBV20-1 | TGCAGTGCTGATAAAGCCACGACTAGCCCTTACAATGAGCAGTTCTTC | CSADKATTSPYNEQFF
- | TRBJ2-1 | TRBD2 | TRBV7-2 | TGTGCCAGCAGCCGTGTAGCGGGGGGGCGGAGTGAGCAGTTCTTC | CASSRVAGGRSEQFF
- | TRBJ1-5 | TRBD1 | TRBV18 | TGTGCCAGCTCACCAGCCGGGACAGGGGGCAATCAGCCCCAGCATTTT | CASSPAGTGGNQPQHF
- | TRBJ2-1 | - | TRBV7-9 | TGTGCCAGCCAGGGGTTGATCGGTCGGGGTAATGAGCAGTTCTTC | CASQGLIGRGNEQFF
- | TRBJ2-1 | TRBD2 | TRBV6-1 | TGTGCCAGCAGTTCGACTAGGAGGGAGGGCAATGAGCAGTTCTTC | CASSSTRREGNEQFF
- | TRBJ2-3 | - | TRBV5-1 | TGCGCCAGCAGCTTGGCGGGCCCTAGCACAGATACGCAGTATTTT | CASSLAGPSTDTQYF
- | TRBJ2-7 | - | TRBV7-2 | TGTGCCAGCAGCTTAGTCTCCGTCCCCGAGCAGTACTTC | CASSLVSVPEQYF
many | TRBJ2-1 | - | TRBV27 | TGTGCCAGCAGTTTAGGAGGGGGGTCTTTTGAGCAGTTCTTC | CASSLGGGSFEQFF
few | TRBJ2-5 | - | TRBV7-6 | TGTGCCAGCAGCTTAGCGGGAGAGACCCAGTACTTC | CASSLAGETQYF
- | TRBJ2-5 | TRBD1 | TRBV9 | TGTGCCAGCAGCGTAGTTGGGACAGGGACGGAGACCCAGTACTTC | CASSVVGTGTETQYF
once | TRBJ2-1 | - | TRBV12-3/TRBV12-4 | TGTGCCAGCAGCTTTTCGGCCTTTGGTGAGCAGTTCTTC | CASSFSAFGEQFF
- | TRBJ2-4 | - | TRBV6-6 | TGTGCCAGCACCGCCAAAAACATTCAGTACTTC | CASTAKNIQYF
few | TRBJ2-3 | TRBD2 | TRBV28 | TGTGCCAGCAGTTTAGCGGGAGGGCCATCCACAGATACGCAGTATTTT | CASSLAGGPSTDTQYF
medium-sized | TRBJ2-6 | - | TRBV7-3 | TGTGCCAGCAGCTTAAGTGTCAGGGGGGGCTCTGGGGCCAACGTCCTGACTTTC | CASSLSVRGGSGANVLTF
- | TRBJ2-1 | TRBD2 | TRBV7-6 | TGTGCCAGCAGCTTAGCTAGCGGGAGCAAGCAGTTCTTC | CASSLASGSKQFF
- | TRBJ2-4 | TRBD1 | TRBV6-6 | TGTGCCAGCAGTTACAGAGGGACAGGGAAGACCAAAAACATTCAGTACTTC | CASSYRGTGKTKNIQYF
- | TRBJ2-4 | TRBD2 | TRBV29-1 | TGCAGCGTTGAAGATTGGCTAGCGGGACCTCAGTACTTC | CSVEDWLAGPQYF
- | TRBJ2-1 | TRBD2 | TRBV19 | TGTGCCAGTAGTATGGGCGGGGGGGTGAATGAGCAGTTCTTC | CASSMGGGVNEQFF
- | TRBJ2-5 | TRBD1 | TRBV7-8 | TGTGCCAGCAGCCATACCCGGGACAGGGACTTCTTC | CASSHTRDRDFF
- | TRBJ2-1 | TRBD2 | TRBV5-4 | TGTGCCAGCAGCCCGGGGACTAGCGGGATTCTTGGCTCCTACAATGAGCAGTTCTTC | CASSPGTSGILGSYNEQFF
few | TRBJ2-7 | - | TRBV10-3 | TGTGCCATCAGTGACCCCGGACGGTCCTCCTACGAGCAGTACTTC | CAISDPGRSSYEQYF
large | TRBJ1-1 | - | TRBV7-6 | TGTGCCAGCAGCCAAGACACGAACACTGAAGCTTTCTTT | CASSQDTNTEAFF
- | TRBJ2-1 | - | TRBV5-1 | TGCGCCAGCAGCTTCGGAGACCCTTCCTACAATGAGCAGTTCTTC | CASSFGDPSYNEQFF
- | TRBJ2-3 | - | TRBV11-3 | TGTGCCAGCAGCCTACACACAGATACGCAGTATTTT | CASSLHTDTQYF
- | TRBJ2-1 | - | TRBV6-9 | TGTGCCAGCAGTTACACCGCCGGGACCCACTCCTACGATGAGCAGTTCTTC | CASSYTAGTHSYDEQFF
few | TRBJ2-5 | - | TRBV10-2 | TGCGCCAGCAGTGAGATTGGGGGAGTGGAGACCCAGTACTTC | CASSEIGGVETQYF
few | TRBJ2-3 | TRBD1 | TRBV7-2 | TGTGCCAGCAGCCGGACAGGAACTGTAGATACGCAGTATTTT | CASSRTGTVDTQYF
- | TRBJ2-1 | TRBD2 | TRBV6-6 | TGTGCCAGCAGTTACGGGGCGGGAGGGAGGAATGAGCAGTTCTTC | CASSYGAGGRNEQFF
many | TRBJ2-7 | - | TRBV6-1 | TGTGCCAGCAGGACGCGGACAGCACCCAACGAGCAGTACTTC | CASRTRTAPNEQYF
- | TRBJ1-1 | - | TRBV7-9 | TGTGCCAGCAGCTTAGAGGGTGAAGCTTTCTTT | CASSLEGEAFF